This TCR beta chain was sequenced in a study of blood T cell repertoires in COVID-19. About the research overall: The origin of the acute and convalescent COVID-19 samples was the United States, Italy and Spain.

Data came from immunoSEQ multiplex PCR; TCRdb stores just in-frame clones and leaves some out. The table lists roughly 500,000 clones, approximately 87% of them singletons. The CDR3 contains 11 residues. V lost 3 bases and J lost 5, with 5 bases in between. The V gene's germline CDR1 is SGHAT and CDR2 FQNNGV. Study members were between about 18 and 95 years old and lived in 20 to 25 US regions. Grouping used clinical history reported by participants in a survey and questionnaire. J is TRBJ2-7 and V is TRBV11-2; D call uncertain. Sample: PBMCs or T cells enriched from blood (not recorded which). The TCR comes from a woman aged 40 to 50 who had recovered from COVID-19. The CDR3 DNA reads TGTGCCAGCAGCTTTACTGACGAGCAGTACTTC. Translating gives CASSFTDEQYF.